The clone carrying this TCR beta chain was observed at least ten times. Its antigen remains unidentified. The data were obtained in a study of T-cell reconstitution after alpha-beta-depleted transplantation in children. Findings and caveats of the study: The origin of alpha-beta T cells about two months after transplant was reportedly several hundred expanded graft clones. T-cell numbers and diversity, one year after transplant, stemmed largely from T cells that were newly produced.

Germline V gene data show CDR1 as SGHTA and CDR2 as FQGNSA. After removal of 5 bases from V and 7 bases from J, the junction contained 6 bases not matched to a gene. The CDR3 is 15 residues long. Preparing the TCRbeta library involved the use of unique molecular identifiers. Via MiXCR, TCRdb re-called the PCR reads, giving one row per CDR3 protein. The repertoire holds about 200,000 distinct CDR3 sequences, with approximately 6.3% as singletons. This receptor was obtained from a boy aged 2 to 10 with acute lymphoblastic leukemia, due to receive a stem cell transplant. The gene calls are TRBV7-2 and TRBJ2-1, with 12 nucleotides matching TRBD2. The material sequenced was PBMCs, taken before TCRalphabeta/CD19-depleted stem cell transplant. CDR3 sequence: CASSPTSGRFNEQFF. For the CDR3, the DNA is TGTGCCAGCAGCCCGACTAGCGGGAGATTTAATGAGCAGTTCTTC.